The sequence of this T cell receptor beta chain was determined in a study of tumor and adjacent non-tumor tissue in lung cancer. In the study overall: Patients comprised over 9 adenocarcinoma, 2 squamous cell carcinoma and 1 small cell lung cancer. Overall study results and limits: Compared with tumor, normal lung showed significantly lower TCR diversity. Tumor repertoires had a smaller top 100 clone share than normal lung.

To note about this clonotype: The antigen is not known.

With 0 bases removed from V and 3 bases from J, the gap between germline ends came to 18 bases. The CDR3 spans 16 residues. Germline CDR1 reads DFQATT; CDR2 reads SNEGSKA (reference sequence). No cell sorting was done before RNA was extracted from the tissue. A modified ARM-PCR protocol with three rounds of nested PCR amplified TCRbeta. In TCRdb, the multiplex PCR reads were re-called with MiXCR into one record per CDR3 protein. This table has roughly 120,000 distinct CDR3 sequences, roughly 77% appearing once. This sequence joins TRBV20-1 and TRBJ2-7, with D perhaps matching TRBD2 (5 bases). This clonotype originated in a woman aged 60-70 years with non-small cell lung cancer. Input material: lung tumor tissue. CDR3 sequence: CSARDEGFTEGYEQYF. DNA of the CDR3: TGCAGTGCTAGAGATGAGGGCTTCACTGAGGGCTACGAGCAGTACTTC.